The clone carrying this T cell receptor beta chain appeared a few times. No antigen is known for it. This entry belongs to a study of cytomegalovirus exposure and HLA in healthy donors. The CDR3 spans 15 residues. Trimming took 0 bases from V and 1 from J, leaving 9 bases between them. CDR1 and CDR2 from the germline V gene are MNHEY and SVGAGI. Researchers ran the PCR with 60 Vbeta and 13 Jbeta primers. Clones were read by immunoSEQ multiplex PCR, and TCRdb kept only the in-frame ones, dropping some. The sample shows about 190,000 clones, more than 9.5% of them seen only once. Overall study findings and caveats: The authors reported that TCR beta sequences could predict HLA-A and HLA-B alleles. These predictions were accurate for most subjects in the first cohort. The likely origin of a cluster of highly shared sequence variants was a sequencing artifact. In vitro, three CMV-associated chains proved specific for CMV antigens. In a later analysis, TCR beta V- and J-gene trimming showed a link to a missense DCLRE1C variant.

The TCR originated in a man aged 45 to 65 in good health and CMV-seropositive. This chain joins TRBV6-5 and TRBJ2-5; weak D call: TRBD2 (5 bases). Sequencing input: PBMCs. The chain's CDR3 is CASSYSWRSQETQYF. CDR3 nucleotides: TGTGCCAGCAGTTACTCGTGGAGGAGCCAAGAGACCCAGTACTTC.